The rows below give T cell receptor beta chains drawn from one sample of a study of immune characterization of retroperitoneal liposarcoma. TCRdb redid the calling of the PCR reads with MiXCR, one entry per CDR3 protein. The table shows some 7,900 distinct CDR3 sequences, with about 46% occurring only once. Sequenced: tumor tissue. The source of these receptors is a male donor with retroperitoneal liposarcoma. The CDR3 runs from the conserved cysteine through the conserved F or W. Fields, in order: V gene, clone size, D gene, J gene, CDR3 protein, CDR3 DNA. D genes are given only for firm matches. Rows give clone size only sometimes, using once, few, many, or a class for an expanded clone.

v_gene: TRBV6-1
abundance: -
d_gene: -
j_gene: TRBJ2-5
CDR3aa: CVSSDLQAEQYF
CDR3nt: TGTGTCAGCAGCGACCTCCAGGCTGAGCAGTACTTC

v_gene: TRBV7-2
abundance: medium-sized
d_gene: TRBD2
j_gene: TRBJ2-5
CDR3aa: CASSMRSSGSLETQYF
CDR3nt: TGTGCCAGCAGCATGCGCTCGAGCGGGAGTCTAGAGACCCAGTACTTC

v_gene: TRBV6-4
abundance: -
d_gene: -
j_gene: TRBJ2-1
CDR3aa: CASSDGSAPYF
CDR3nt: TGTGCCAGCAGTGATGGAAGTGCCCCGTACTTC

v_gene: TRBV7-2
abundance: -
d_gene: -
j_gene: TRBJ2-7
CDR3aa: CASRPGLAGEEYF
CDR3nt: TGTGCCAGCAGACCTGGACTGGCCGGTGAAGAGTACTTC

v_gene: TRBV6-5
abundance: few
d_gene: TRBD1
j_gene: TRBJ1-2
CDR3aa: CASSYETGGGGYTF
CDR3nt: TGTGCCAGCAGTTACGAGACAGGGGGTGGGGGCTACACCTTC

v_gene: TRBV11-2
abundance: once
d_gene: -
j_gene: TRBJ2-5
CDR3aa: CASSPGIGPREQYF
CDR3nt: TGTGCCAGCAGCCCAGGAATCGGACCGAGGGAGCAGTACTTC

v_gene: TRBV11-1
abundance: many
d_gene: -
j_gene: TRBJ1-2
CDR3aa: CATDPAGGYGYTF
CDR3nt: TGTGCCACCGACCCCGCCGGGGGCTATGGCTACACCTTC

v_gene: TRBV6-1
abundance: many
d_gene: TRBD1
j_gene: TRBJ2-7
CDR3aa: CASSPGTGEGEQYF
CDR3nt: TGTGCCAGCAGCCCCGGGACAGGAGAGGGCGAGCAGTACTTC

v_gene: TRBV6-1
abundance: few
d_gene: TRBD1
j_gene: TRBJ2-7
CDR3aa: CASSDVRGSYEQYF
CDR3nt: TGTGCCAGCAGCGACGTCAGGGGGTCCTACGAGCAGTACTTC

v_gene: TRBV6-5
abundance: few
d_gene: -
j_gene: TRBJ2-1
CDR3aa: CASRPGSLPYNEQFF
CDR3nt: TGTGCCAGCAGACCTGGCTCTCTCCCCTACAATGAGCAGTTCTTC

v_gene: TRBV6-1
abundance: medium-sized
d_gene: TRBD2
j_gene: TRBJ2-1
CDR3aa: CASKPAGAYNEQFF
CDR3nt: TGTGCCAGCAAGCCAGCGGGGGCTTACAATGAGCAGTTCTTC

v_gene: TRBV6-5
abundance: few
d_gene: TRBD1
j_gene: TRBJ1-2
CDR3aa: CASSSGQGRGGYTF
CDR3nt: TGTGCCAGCAGTTCGGGACAGGGGCGTGGGGGCTACACCTTC

v_gene: TRBV6-6
abundance: -
d_gene: TRBD2
j_gene: TRBJ2-3
CDR3aa: CASSFPRLAGGPMDTQYF
CDR3nt: TGTGCCAGCAGTTTTCCTCGACTAGCGGGAGGGCCGATGGATACGCAGTATTTT

v_gene: TRBV12-3/TRBV12-4
abundance: many
d_gene: -
j_gene: TRBJ2-1
CDR3aa: CASTFSMIHHNEQFF
CDR3nt: TGTGCCAGCACATTCTCGATGATACACCACAATGAGCAGTTCTTC

v_gene: TRBV6-1
abundance: -
d_gene: -
j_gene: TRBJ2-1
CDR3aa: CASKRQSSYEQFF
CDR3nt: TGTGCCAGCAAGCGGCAGAGCTCCTACGAGCAGTTCTTC

v_gene: TRBV6-1
abundance: -
d_gene: -
j_gene: TRBJ2-2
CDR3aa: CASSRNTGELFF
CDR3nt: TGTGCCAGCAGCAGAAACACCGGGGAGCTGTTTTTT

v_gene: TRBV24-1
abundance: -
d_gene: TRBD2
j_gene: TRBJ2-5
CDR3aa: CATSVGPGLAGVETQYF
CDR3nt: TGTGCCACCAGTGTTGGGCCGGGACTAGCGGGAGTTGAGACCCAGTACTTC

v_gene: TRBV7-2
abundance: few
d_gene: -
j_gene: TRBJ2-3
CDR3aa: CASSLSGEGTQYF
CDR3nt: TGTGCCAGCAGCTTAAGTGGGGAAGGTACGCAGTATTTT

v_gene: TRBV6-1
abundance: -
d_gene: -
j_gene: TRBJ2-7
CDR3aa: CASSDGPYEQYF
CDR3nt: TGTGCCAGCAGTGACGGACCCTACGAGCAGTACTTC

v_gene: TRBV12-5
abundance: once
d_gene: -
j_gene: TRBJ2-5
CDR3aa: CASGLSLLMETQYF
CDR3nt: TGTGCTAGTGGTTTGTCCCTCCTAATGGAGACCCAGTACTTC

v_gene: TRBV6-8
abundance: -
d_gene: -
j_gene: TRBJ1-1
CDR3aa: CASKIGARRNTEAFF
CDR3nt: TGTGCCAGCAAAATCGGAGCCAGGAGGAACACTGAAGCTTTCTTT

v_gene: TRBV6-1
abundance: -
d_gene: -
j_gene: TRBJ2-7
CDR3aa: CASSVPDTNPYEQYF
CDR3nt: TGTGCCAGCAGTGTCCCGGACACCAATCCCTACGAGCAGTACTTC

v_gene: TRBV6-5
abundance: once
d_gene: TRBD1
j_gene: TRBJ2-5
CDR3aa: CATNAGTGGSQYF
CDR3nt: TGTGCCACCAATGCCGGGACAGGGGGCTCCCAGTACTTC

v_gene: TRBV7-2
abundance: large
d_gene: -
j_gene: TRBJ2-1
CDR3aa: CASSSTGWERAEQFF
CDR3nt: TGTGCCAGCAGCTCGACAGGGTGGGAGCGGGCCGAGCAGTTCTTC

v_gene: TRBV6-9
abundance: medium-sized
d_gene: -
j_gene: TRBJ2-1
CDR3aa: CASSWGTKARNEQFF
CDR3nt: TGTGCCAGCAGTTGGGGAACCAAGGCTAGGAATGAGCAGTTCTTC

v_gene: TRBV12-3/TRBV12-4
abundance: once
d_gene: -
j_gene: TRBJ2-1
CDR3aa: CASSFTPGSEQFF
CDR3nt: TGTGCCAGCAGTTTTACCCCCGGGAGTGAGCAGTTCTTC

v_gene: TRBV6-4
abundance: medium-sized
d_gene: -
j_gene: TRBJ2-1
CDR3aa: CASSDGDSEAAEQFF
CDR3nt: TGTGCCAGCAGTGACGGGGACTCTGAAGCGGCTGAGCAGTTCTTC

v_gene: TRBV6-1
abundance: -
d_gene: -
j_gene: TRBJ2-7
CDR3aa: CASSPFGISYEQYF
CDR3nt: TGTGCCAGCAGTCCCTTCGGAATCTCCTACGAGCAGTACTTC

v_gene: TRBV6-1
abundance: many
d_gene: TRBD2
j_gene: TRBJ2-7
CDR3aa: CASSFGTSAYEQYF
CDR3nt: TGTGCCAGCAGTTTTGGGACTAGCGCCTACGAGCAGTACTTC

v_gene: TRBV6-1
abundance: once
d_gene: -
j_gene: TRBJ2-1
CDR3aa: CASSITTGREQFF
CDR3nt: TGTGCCAGCAGTATAACGACAGGACGGGAACAGTTCTTC

v_gene: TRBV6-1
abundance: -
d_gene: -
j_gene: TRBJ2-1
CDR3aa: CASSEVRSTGEQFF
CDR3nt: TGTGCCAGCAGTGAAGTCAGGTCCACTGGGGAGCAGTTCTTC

v_gene: TRBV7-6
abundance: medium-sized
d_gene: TRBD2
j_gene: TRBJ2-7
CDR3aa: CASSTTSGGSMSYEQYF
CDR3nt: TGTGCCAGCAGCACGACTAGCGGGGGGTCCATGTCCTACGAGCAGTACTTC

v_gene: TRBV7-6
abundance: few
d_gene: TRBD2
j_gene: TRBJ2-5
CDR3aa: CASSLSVASGSVETQYF
CDR3nt: TGTGCCAGCAGCTTAAGTGTGGCTAGCGGGAGTGTAGAGACCCAGTACTTC

v_gene: TRBV6-1
abundance: few
d_gene: TRBD1
j_gene: TRBJ2-7
CDR3aa: CASSLVDRGQNEQYF
CDR3nt: TGTGCCAGCAGTCTAGTCGACAGGGGGCAGAACGAGCAGTACTTC

v_gene: TRBV10-1
abundance: few
d_gene: -
j_gene: TRBJ2-2
CDR3aa: CASSERRAPTGELFF
CDR3nt: TGCGCCAGCAGTGAGCGCAGGGCTCCGACCGGGGAGCTGTTTTTT

v_gene: TRBV12-3/TRBV12-4
abundance: few
d_gene: -
j_gene: TRBJ2-1
CDR3aa: CASTTADGAQTQFF
CDR3nt: TGTGCCAGCACCACGGCGGACGGCGCACAGACCCAGTTCTTC

v_gene: TRBV6-1
abundance: few
d_gene: -
j_gene: TRBJ2-5
CDR3aa: CASSDIVQTETQYF
CDR3nt: TGTGCCAGCAGTGATATCGTTCAGACTGAGACCCAGTACTTC

v_gene: TRBV11-3
abundance: -
d_gene: TRBD1
j_gene: TRBJ2-3
CDR3aa: CASSPRTGVDTQYF
CDR3nt: TGTGCCAGCAGCCCCCGGACAGGGGTTGATACGCAGTATTTT

v_gene: TRBV6-8
abundance: once
d_gene: TRBD1
j_gene: TRBJ2-7
CDR3aa: CASSYSTPGQGGEQYF
CDR3nt: TGTGCCAGCAGTTACTCTACTCCGGGACAGGGGGGTGAGCAGTACTTC

v_gene: TRBV6-1
abundance: -
d_gene: -
j_gene: TRBJ1-6
CDR3aa: CASSLGDGRGRAYSSPLHF
CDR3nt: TGTGCCAGCAGTTTGGGGGATGGGCGGGGTCGGGCTTATAGTTCACCCCTCCACTTT

v_gene: TRBV10-1
abundance: -
d_gene: TRBD2
j_gene: TRBJ2-3
CDR3aa: CASTREGLRGDTQYF
CDR3nt: TGCGCCAGCACCCGGGAGGGCCTAAGAGGAGATACGCAGTATTTT

v_gene: TRBV7-2
abundance: -
d_gene: TRBD2
j_gene: TRBJ2-1
CDR3aa: CASSLAPTSGRIHEQFF
CDR3nt: TGTGCCAGCAGCTTAGCCCCAACTAGCGGGAGGATCCACGAGCAGTTCTTC

v_gene: TRBV27
abundance: -
d_gene: -
j_gene: TRBJ1-2
CDR3aa: CASSNIGQQYNYGYTF
CDR3nt: TGTGCCAGCAGCAATATCGGACAGCAATATAACTATGGCTACACCTTC

v_gene: TRBV7-6
abundance: -
d_gene: TRBD1
j_gene: TRBJ1-2
CDR3aa: CASSLAPGQGIWGYTF
CDR3nt: TGTGCCAGCAGCTTAGCGCCGGGACAGGGGATATGGGGCTACACCTTC

v_gene: TRBV7-2
abundance: -
d_gene: TRBD2
j_gene: TRBJ2-7
CDR3aa: CASSPDSGRYNEQYF
CDR3nt: TGTGCCAGCAGCCCAGATAGCGGGAGGTACAATGAGCAGTACTTC

v_gene: TRBV7-6
abundance: -
d_gene: -
j_gene: TRBJ2-4
CDR3aa: CASTFTGSDNEQYF
CDR3nt: TGTGCCAGCACCTTTACCGGGAGTGACAATGAGCAGTACTTC

v_gene: TRBV25-1
abundance: few
d_gene: TRBD2
j_gene: TRBJ2-5
CDR3aa: CASSESTSGQETQYF
CDR3nt: TGTGCCAGCAGTGAATCGACTAGCGGGCAAGAGACCCAGTACTTC

v_gene: TRBV24-1
abundance: once
d_gene: TRBD1
j_gene: TRBJ2-7
CDR3aa: CATSDPGTGTYNEQYF
CDR3nt: TGTGCCACCAGTGATCCCGGGACAGGGACCTACAATGAGCAGTACTTC

v_gene: TRBV6-1
abundance: many
d_gene: -
j_gene: TRBJ1-1
CDR3aa: CASRQGAGNTEAFF
CDR3nt: TGTGCCAGCAGACAAGGGGCAGGAAACACTGAAGCTTTCTTT

v_gene: TRBV11-1
abundance: -
d_gene: TRBD1
j_gene: TRBJ2-1
CDR3aa: CASSFGTALLLRQFF
CDR3nt: TGTGCCAGCAGTTTTGGGACAGCCCTTCTCCTTAGGCAGTTCTTC

v_gene: TRBV6-6
abundance: few
d_gene: -
j_gene: TRBJ2-5
CDR3aa: CASSYVLNPLETQYF
CDR3nt: TGTGCCAGCAGTTACGTCCTAAATCCCCTGGAGACCCAGTACTTC

v_gene: TRBV24-1
abundance: -
d_gene: -
j_gene: TRBJ2-1
CDR3aa: CATSDLRQSQETQFF
CDR3nt: TGTGCCACCAGTGATTTGCGGCAGTCTCAAGAGACCCAGTTCTTC

v_gene: TRBV7-6
abundance: -
d_gene: TRBD2
j_gene: TRBJ2-3
CDR3aa: CASSSTSGGNTDTQYF
CDR3nt: TGTGCCAGCAGCTCGACTAGCGGGGGGAATACAGATACGCAGTATTTT